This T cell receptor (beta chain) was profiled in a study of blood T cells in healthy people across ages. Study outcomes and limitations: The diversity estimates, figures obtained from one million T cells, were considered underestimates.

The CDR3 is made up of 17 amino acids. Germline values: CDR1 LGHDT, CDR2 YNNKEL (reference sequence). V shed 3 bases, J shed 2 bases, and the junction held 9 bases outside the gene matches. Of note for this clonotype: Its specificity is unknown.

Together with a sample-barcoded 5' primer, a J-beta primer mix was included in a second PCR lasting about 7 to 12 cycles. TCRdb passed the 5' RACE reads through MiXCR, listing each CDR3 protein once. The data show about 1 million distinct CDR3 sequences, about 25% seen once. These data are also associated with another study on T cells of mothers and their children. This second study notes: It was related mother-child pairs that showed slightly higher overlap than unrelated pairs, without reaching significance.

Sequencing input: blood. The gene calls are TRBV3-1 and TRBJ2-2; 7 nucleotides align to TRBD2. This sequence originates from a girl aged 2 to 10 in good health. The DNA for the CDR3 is TGTGCCAGCAGCCACTGGGCGAGCGGGGCAAACACCGGGGAGCTGTTTTTT. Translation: CASSHWASGANTGELFF.